This is a list of T cell receptor beta chains from one sample in a study of blood T cell repertoires in COVID-19. Profiling relied on immunoSEQ multiplex PCR, and the TCRdb table lists in-frame clones only, not all of them. The repertoire holds 65,000 to 90,000 clones, about nine tenths seen once, with 9.5% to 13% in the top ten. What was sequenced was peripheral blood. The origin of the receptors is a woman under 30 with acute or convalescent COVID-19. CDR3s include the opening cysteine and the closing phenylalanine or tryptophan.

TRBV6-2/TRBV6-3 CASSPSGTGYYYGYTF
TRBV28 CASTSSGNYGYTF
TRBV5-1 CASSLAGQGARGYGYTF
TRBV5-1 CASSLAGRQYF
TRBV3-1/TRBV3-2 CASSRGQGTEAFF
TRBV7-2 CASSLYRTSGVYNEQFF
TRBV9 CASSLAGVGTDTQYF
TRBV5-1 CASSFGTGGPEQYF
TRBV5-1 CASSTTGTSATGELFF
TRBV5-8 CASSAGTGGYYGYTF
TRBV2 CASSERSREPPLHF
TRBV2 CASSILSDYYGYTF
TRBV7-9 CASSSDLHNEQFF
TRBV5-6 CASSFRGGSTDTQYF
TRBV10-3 CAISVGRQDNQPQHF
TRBV3-1/TRBV3-2 CASSPLTGGVTEAFF
TRBV29-1 CSVETRVDSRLNYGYTF
TRBV4-1 CASSHEQAGGLTNTGELFF
TRBV2 CASRIRQGGYGYTF
TRBV7-9 CASSLDKREEGNEQFF
TRBV6-1 CASSEVAGADTGELFF
TRBV3-1/TRBV3-2 CASSRQAANEKLFF
TRBV5-1 CASREQGEPYNEQFF
TRBV7-8 CASSFTGGPNEQFF
TRBV28 CASSLSGTSGDEQFF
TRBV28 CASSLPPAGYGNQPQHF
TRBV4-2 CASSQGRDRGYYGYTF
TRBV9 CASSAGGGGDSPLHF
TRBV5-4 CASSLDRGISEAFF
TRBV19 CASSMWSGGSEQFF
TRBV9 CASSVDTGTEAFF
TRBV5-1 CASSLRTGSYGQYF
TRBV13 CASSIWSGNEQFF
TRBV12-3/TRBV12-4 CASNTQGYEQFF
TRBV5-8 CASSAYSGATDTQYF
TRBV29-1 CSVEARGLNTEAFF
TRBV29-1 CSVAVINSGANVLTF